Listed below are T cell receptor beta chains from one sample, sequenced in a study of CD8 T cells in ankylosing spondylitis. TCRdb reprocessed the 5' RACE reads via MiXCR and lists one record per CDR3 protein. The data hold under 450,000 distinct CDR3 sequences, with 20% to 25% observed a single time. Sequenced: blood, either unsorted or a sorted T cell fraction (not recorded which). These receptors all stem from a male donor with ankylosing spondylitis or in good health (not recorded which). Both conserved end residues are part of each CDR3. The D gene is left open where the match is weak. The listing skips clone size in some rows; elsewhere it reads once, few, many or a size class.

TRBD1	TRBV29-1	TRBJ2-1	-	CSVGQGSYNEQFF	TGCAGCGTGGGACAGGGGTCCTACAATGAGCAGTTCTTC
-	TRBV12-3/TRBV12-4	TRBJ2-3	few	CASNPLQGSDTQYF	TGTGCCAGTAACCCTCTCCAGGGGTCAGATACGCAGTATTTT
-	TRBV12-3/TRBV12-4	TRBJ1-2	few	CASSPTGITNYGYTF	TGTGCCAGCAGTCCCACAGGAATCACTAACTATGGCTACACCTTC
TRBD2	TRBV4-1	TRBJ2-7	-	CASSQGASGYYEQYF	TGCGCCAGCAGCCAAGGGGCTAGCGGTTATTACGAGCAGTACTTC
-	TRBV10-3	TRBJ1-5	few	CAISESGEGQPQHF	TGTGCCATCAGTGAGTCTGGGGAAGGACAGCCCCAGCATTTT
-	TRBV25-1	TRBJ2-5	few	CASTLTGYQETQYF	TGTGCCAGCACCCTGACCGGGTACCAAGAGACCCAGTACTTC
TRBD2	TRBV19	TRBJ2-7	few	CASSIDLLGGSSYEQYF	TGTGCCAGTAGTATAGATCTCCTCGGGGGGAGCTCCTACGAGCAGTACTTC
-	TRBV12-3/TRBV12-4	TRBJ2-5	-	CASSPPLGRETQYF	TGTGCCAGCAGCCCCCCCCTGGGCCGGGAGACCCAGTACTTC
TRBD1	TRBV5-1	TRBJ2-7	-	CASSLFGTGVNYEQYF	TGCGCCAGCAGCTTGTTTGGGACAGGGGTCAACTACGAGCAGTACTTC
-	TRBV12-3/TRBV12-4	TRBJ2-1	-	CASRFRDIATNEQFF	TGTGCCAGCAGGTTCCGGGACATAGCCACCAATGAGCAGTTCTTC
TRBD1	TRBV4-2	TRBJ2-7	-	CASSQYRGISYEQYF	TGTGCCAGCAGCCAATACAGGGGAATCTCCTACGAGCAGTACTTC
-	TRBV5-1	TRBJ2-1	-	CASRFGGSYNEQFF	TGCGCCAGCAGGTTTGGCGGGTCCTACAATGAGCAGTTCTTC
-	TRBV5-1	TRBJ2-7	few	CASSVDGDYEQYF	TGCGCCAGCAGCGTGGACGGAGACTACGAGCAGTACTTC
-	TRBV28	TRBJ2-1	-	CAGSVPRDGYNEQFF	TGTGCCGGCAGTGTTCCTCGGGACGGCTACAATGAGCAGTTCTTC
-	TRBV4-1	TRBJ2-1	-	CASSQVGGLDEQFF	TGCGCCAGCAGCCAAGTCGGGGGATTGGATGAGCAGTTCTTC
TRBD2	TRBV2	TRBJ2-5	-	CASSEISLGAGETQHF	TGTGCCAGCAGTGAAATTAGTTTGGGTGCGGGAGAGACCCAGCACTTC
-	TRBV20-1	TRBJ2-7	-	CSARDGSRPINEQYF	TGCAGTGCTAGAGATGGTTCCAGACCCATCAACGAGCAGTACTTC